This T cell receptor beta chain stems from a study of T cell repertoires in ileal Crohn's disease. Turning to the study itself: Biopsies at the proximal margin of the resected specimen form MI samples.

Only in-frame clones appear in the TCRdb table, and some are missing; sequencing was by immunoSEQ multiplex PCR. Of 5,700 or so clones listed, about three quarters are singletons. Study conclusions and caveats: High-frequency clones were more common in sorted CD8 than CD4 cells.

The J segment lost 5 bases and the V segment lost 6 bases, leaving 15 bases of the junction unmatched. The V gene's germline CDR1 is SQVTM and CDR2 ANQGSEA. This CDR3 has 15 amino acids. As for time point: proximal margin of the surgical specimen (macroscopically non-inflamed). Patients were adults with ileal or ileocolonic Crohn's disease needing resection. As regards this clone: The antigen is undetermined.

The sequencing input was ileal tissue. This receptor was obtained from an adult with Crohn's disease. The chain uses TRBV29-1 and TRBJ1-2, with 7 bases matching TRBD1. The CDR3 region has the DNA TGCAGCGTCTCGACTTTCGACAGGGTTGAGTATGGCTACACCTTC. Translating it yields CSVSTFDRVEYGYTF.